This TCR beta chain was documented in a study of T-cell memory formation after mild COVID-19. Study-level information: Largely, the TCR clusters proved donor specific.

cDNA libraries for TCR alpha and TCR beta, carrying sample barcodes and UMIs, came from 5'RACE with constant-segment primers. A single record per CDR3 protein comes from TCRdb applying MiXCR to the 5' RACE reads. The data contain some 40,000 distinct CDR3 sequences, 6% to 6.5% of them singletons. Overall study results and limits: Certain responding clones were present in pre-infection memory, suggesting participation of cross-reactive memory. CD4/CD8 balance characterized clones contracting day 15 to 85, and CD4+ skew characterized later expanders.

V shed 0 bases and J 7 bases; nucleotides not matched to a gene: 16. The CDR3 is made up of 20 amino acids. Germline CDR1 reads LNHNV; CDR2 reads YYDKDF (reference sequence). This clonotype was counted between two and nine times. Antigen unknown. The TCR sequence derives from an adult who had mild COVID-19 (a few samples of this study predate the infection). Cell type and time point are not known. The rearrangement uses TRBV15 and TRBJ2-2, with 11 bases that match TRBD2. The source material was PBMCs or a T cell subset sorted from them (not recorded which). For the CDR3, the DNA is TGTGCCACCAGCAGAGATATAGGTCCGAGACTAGCGGGAACGGGCGGGGAGCTGTTTTTT. It yields the protein CATSRDIGPRLAGTGGELFF.